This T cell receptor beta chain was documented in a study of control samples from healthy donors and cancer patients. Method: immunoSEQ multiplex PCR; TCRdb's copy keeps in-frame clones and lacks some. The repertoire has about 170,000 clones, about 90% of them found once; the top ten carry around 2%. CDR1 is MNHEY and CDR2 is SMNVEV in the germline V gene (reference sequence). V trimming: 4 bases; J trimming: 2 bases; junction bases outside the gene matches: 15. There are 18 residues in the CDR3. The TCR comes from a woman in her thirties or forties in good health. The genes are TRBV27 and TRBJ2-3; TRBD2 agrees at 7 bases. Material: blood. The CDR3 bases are TGTGCCAGCAGTTCCGGGGACTTTCGACTAGCCAACACAGATACGCAGTATTTT. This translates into CASSSGDFRLANTDTQYF.